The sequence of this T cell receptor beta chain was determined in a study of blood T cell repertoires in COVID-19. The germline V gene encodes CDR1 MNHEY and CDR2 SMNVEV (reference sequence). Trimming stripped 6 bases from V and 0 bases from J, with 9 bases between. The CDR3 runs to 14 residues. Original handling: Amplification of reference gene primers provided the estimated nucleated cell counts. The protocol was immunoSEQ multiplex PCR, while the TCRdb copy is restricted to in-frame clones and leaves out a portion. That table is the source of V, J and clone size, and D and trimming were worked out from the DNA. The sample holds around 300,000 clones; over 75% are singletons and the top ten take 9.5% to 12%.

The chain couples TRBV27 to TRBJ1-3; no clear D. The TCR comes from a woman aged 70 to 79 with acute or convalescent COVID-19. Sequencing was carried out using peripheral blood. CDR3 sequence: CASSPSRSGNTIYF. CDR3 nucleotides: TGTGCCAGCAGCCCCTCCCGCTCTGGAAACACCATATATTTT.